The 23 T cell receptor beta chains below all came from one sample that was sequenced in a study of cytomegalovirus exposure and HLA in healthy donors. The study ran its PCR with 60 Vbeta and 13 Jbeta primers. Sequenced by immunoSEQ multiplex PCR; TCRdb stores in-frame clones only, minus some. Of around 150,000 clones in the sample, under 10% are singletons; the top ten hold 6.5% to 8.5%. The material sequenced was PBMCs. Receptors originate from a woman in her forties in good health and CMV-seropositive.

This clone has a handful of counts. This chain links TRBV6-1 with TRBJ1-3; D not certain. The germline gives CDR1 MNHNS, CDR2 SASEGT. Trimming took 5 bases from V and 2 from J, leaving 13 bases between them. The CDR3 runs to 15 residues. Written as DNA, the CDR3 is TGTGCCAGCAGTTTAGGAGGGAACGCTGGAAACACCATATATTTT. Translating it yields CASSLGGNAGNTIYF.

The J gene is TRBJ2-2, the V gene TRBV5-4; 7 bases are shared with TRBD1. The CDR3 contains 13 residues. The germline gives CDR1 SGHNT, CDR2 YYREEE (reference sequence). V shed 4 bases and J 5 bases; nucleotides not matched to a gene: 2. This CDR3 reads CASSATGTGELFF. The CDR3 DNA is TGTGCCAGCAGCGCGACAGGGACCGGGGAGCTGTTTTTT.

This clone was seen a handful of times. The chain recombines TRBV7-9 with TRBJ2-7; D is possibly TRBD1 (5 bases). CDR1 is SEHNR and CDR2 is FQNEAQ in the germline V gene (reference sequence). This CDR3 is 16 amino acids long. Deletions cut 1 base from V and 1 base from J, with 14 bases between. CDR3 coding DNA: TGTGCCAGCAGCTTAGAGGCCAGGGCCTCATCCTACGAGCAGTACTTC. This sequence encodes CASSLEARASSYEQYF.

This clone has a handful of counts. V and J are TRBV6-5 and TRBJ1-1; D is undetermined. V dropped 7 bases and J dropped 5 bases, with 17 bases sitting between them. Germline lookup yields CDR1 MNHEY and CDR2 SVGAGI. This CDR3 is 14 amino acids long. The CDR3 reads CASTNVASRTEAFF. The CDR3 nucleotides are TGTGCCAGCACCAACGTAGCCAGTAGGACTGAAGCTTTCTTT.

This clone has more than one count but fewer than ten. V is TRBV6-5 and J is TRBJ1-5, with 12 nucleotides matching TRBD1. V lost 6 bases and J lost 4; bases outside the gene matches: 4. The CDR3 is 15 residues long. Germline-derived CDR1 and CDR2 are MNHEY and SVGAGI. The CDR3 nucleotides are TGTGCCAGCAGACGGGACAGGGGGCTTAATCAGCCCCAGCATTTT. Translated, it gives CASRRDRGLNQPQHF.

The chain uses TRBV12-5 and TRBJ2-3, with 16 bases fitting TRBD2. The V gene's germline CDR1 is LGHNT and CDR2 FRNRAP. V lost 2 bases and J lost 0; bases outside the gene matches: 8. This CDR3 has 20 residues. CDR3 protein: CASGLKPGLAGGRSTDTQYF. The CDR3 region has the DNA TGTGCTAGTGGTTTGAAACCGGGACTAGCGGGGGGGCGTAGCACAGATACGCAGTATTTT. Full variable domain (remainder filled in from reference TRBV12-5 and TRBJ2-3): DARVTQTPRHKVTEMGQEVTMRCQPILGHNTVFWYRQTMMQGLELLAYFRNRAPLDDSGMPKDRFSAEMPDATLATLKIQPSEPRDSAVYFCASGLKPGLAGGRSTDTQYFGPGTRLTVL.

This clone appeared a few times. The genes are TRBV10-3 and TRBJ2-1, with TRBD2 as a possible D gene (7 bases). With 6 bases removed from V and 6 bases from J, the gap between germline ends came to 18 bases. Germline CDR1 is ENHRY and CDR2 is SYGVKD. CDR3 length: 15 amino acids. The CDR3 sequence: CAIRGGTLKSNEQFF. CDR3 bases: TGTGCCATCAGGGGGGGGACACTGAAGTCCAATGAGCAGTTCTTC.

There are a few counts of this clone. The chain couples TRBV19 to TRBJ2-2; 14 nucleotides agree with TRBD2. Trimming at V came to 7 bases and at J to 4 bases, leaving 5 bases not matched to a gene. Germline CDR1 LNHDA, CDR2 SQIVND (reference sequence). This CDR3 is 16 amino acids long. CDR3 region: CASTLGLAGVTGELFF. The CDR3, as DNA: TGTGCCAGTACCTTGGGACTAGCGGGGGTCACCGGGGAGCTGTTTTTT. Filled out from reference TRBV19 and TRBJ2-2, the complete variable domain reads DGGITQSPKYLFRKEGQNVTLSCEQNLNHDAMYWYRQDPGQGLRLIYYSQIVNDFQKGDIAEGYSVSREKKESFPLTVTSAQKNPTAFYLCASTLGLAGVTGELFFGEGSRLTVL.

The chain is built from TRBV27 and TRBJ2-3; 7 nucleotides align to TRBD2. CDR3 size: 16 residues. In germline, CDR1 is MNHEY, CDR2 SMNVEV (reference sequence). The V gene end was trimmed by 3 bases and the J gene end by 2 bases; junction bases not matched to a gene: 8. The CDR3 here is CASSLFAGVTTDTQYF. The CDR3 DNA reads TGTGCCAGCAGTTTGTTCGCGGGGGTTACCACAGATACGCAGTATTTT.

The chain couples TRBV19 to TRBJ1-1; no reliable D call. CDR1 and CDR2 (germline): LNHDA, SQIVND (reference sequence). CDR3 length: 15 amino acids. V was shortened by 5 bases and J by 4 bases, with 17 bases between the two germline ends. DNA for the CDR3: TGTGCCAGTAGTCCGCAGGCCGGGGTTTCCACTGAAGCTTTCTTT. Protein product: CASSPQAGVSTEAFF.

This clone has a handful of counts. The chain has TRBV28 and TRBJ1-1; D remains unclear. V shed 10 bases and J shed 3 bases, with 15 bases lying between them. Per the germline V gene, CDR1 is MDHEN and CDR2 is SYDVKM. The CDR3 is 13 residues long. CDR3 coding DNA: TGTGCCACCACCAGATTCCTAGACACTGAAGCTTTCTTT. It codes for CATTRFLDTEAFF.

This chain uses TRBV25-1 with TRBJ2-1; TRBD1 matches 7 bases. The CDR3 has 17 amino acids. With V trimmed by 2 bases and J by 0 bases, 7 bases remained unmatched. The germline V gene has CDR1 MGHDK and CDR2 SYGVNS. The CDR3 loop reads CASSEGLTGSSYNEQFF. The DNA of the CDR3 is TGTGCCAGCAGTGAAGGGTTGACAGGGAGCTCCTACAATGAGCAGTTCTTC.

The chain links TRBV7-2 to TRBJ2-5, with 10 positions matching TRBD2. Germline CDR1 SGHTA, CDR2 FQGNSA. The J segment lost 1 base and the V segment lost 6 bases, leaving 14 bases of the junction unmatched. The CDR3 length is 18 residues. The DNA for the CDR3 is TGTGCCAGCAGGGTAGGAGAGTGGTCTAGCGGGGGCCAAGAGACCCAGTACTTC. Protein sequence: CASRVGEWSSGGQETQYF. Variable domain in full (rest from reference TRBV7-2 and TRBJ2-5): GAGVSQSPSNKVTEKGKDVELRCDPISGHTALYWYRQSLGQGLEFLIYFQGNSAPDKSGLPSDRFSAERTGGSVSTLTIQRTQQEDSAVYLCASRVGEWSSGGQETQYFGPGTRLLVL.

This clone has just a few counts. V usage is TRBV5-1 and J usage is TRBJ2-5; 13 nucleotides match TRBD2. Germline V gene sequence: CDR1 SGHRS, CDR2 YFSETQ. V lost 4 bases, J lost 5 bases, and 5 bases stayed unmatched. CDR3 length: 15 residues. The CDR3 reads CASSLRLAGGETQYF. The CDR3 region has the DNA TGCGCCAGCAGCCTAAGACTAGCGGGGGGTGAGACCCAGTACTTC.

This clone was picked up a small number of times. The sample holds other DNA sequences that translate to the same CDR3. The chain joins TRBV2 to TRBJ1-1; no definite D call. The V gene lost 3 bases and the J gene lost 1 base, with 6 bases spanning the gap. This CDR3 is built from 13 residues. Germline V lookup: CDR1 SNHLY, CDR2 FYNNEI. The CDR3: CASSDSGNTEAFF. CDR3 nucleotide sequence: TGTGCCAGCAGTGATTCGGGGAACACTGAAGCTTTCTTT. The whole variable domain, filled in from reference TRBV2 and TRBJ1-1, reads EPEVTQTPSHQVTQMGQEVILRCVPISNHLYFYWYRQILGQKVEFLVSFYNNEISEKSEIFDDQFSVERPDGSNFTLKIRSTKLEDSAMYFCASSDSGNTEAFFGQGTRLTVV.

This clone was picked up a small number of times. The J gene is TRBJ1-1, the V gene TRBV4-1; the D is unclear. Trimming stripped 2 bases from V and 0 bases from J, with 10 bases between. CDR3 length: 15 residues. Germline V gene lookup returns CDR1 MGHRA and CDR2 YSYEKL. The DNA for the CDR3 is TGCGCCAGCAGCCAATCTCCTCCGGTGAACACTGAAGCTTTCTTT. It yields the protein CASSQSPPVNTEAFF.

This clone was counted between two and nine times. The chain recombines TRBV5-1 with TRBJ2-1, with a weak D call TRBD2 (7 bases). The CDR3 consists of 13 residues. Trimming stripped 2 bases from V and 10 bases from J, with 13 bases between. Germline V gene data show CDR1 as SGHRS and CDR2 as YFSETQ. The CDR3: CASSLQGGDEQFF. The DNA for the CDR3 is TGCGCCAGCAGCTTACAGGGAGGGGACGAGCAGTTCTTC.

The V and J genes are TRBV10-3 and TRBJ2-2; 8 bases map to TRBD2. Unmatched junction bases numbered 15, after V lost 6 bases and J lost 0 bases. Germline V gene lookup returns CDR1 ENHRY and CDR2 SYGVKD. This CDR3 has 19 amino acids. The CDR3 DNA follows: TGTGCCATCAGGGCAGGGTGGGGCGGGGGGCCCTCGAACACCGGGGAGCTGTTTTTT. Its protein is CAIRAGWGGGPSNTGELFF.

Here the CDR3 reads CASSLEQGMNTEAFF. The CDR3 coding sequence is TGTGCCAGCAGCTTGGAGCAGGGGATGAACACTGAAGCTTTCTTT. The gene calls are TRBV5-6 and TRBJ1-1, with D possibly matching TRBD1 (6 bases). Germline assignment: CDR1 SGHDT and CDR2 YYEEEE. Deletions cut 0 bases from V and 0 bases from J, with 9 bases between. This CDR3 has 15 residues.

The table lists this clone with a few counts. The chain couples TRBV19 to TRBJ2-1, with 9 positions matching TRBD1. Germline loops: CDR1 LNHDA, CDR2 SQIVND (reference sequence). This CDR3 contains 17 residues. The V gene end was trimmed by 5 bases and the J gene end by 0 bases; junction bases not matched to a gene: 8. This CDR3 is CASSHDRGTSSYNEQFF. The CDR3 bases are TGTGCCAGTAGTCACGACAGGGGGACAAGCTCCTACAATGAGCAGTTCTTC.

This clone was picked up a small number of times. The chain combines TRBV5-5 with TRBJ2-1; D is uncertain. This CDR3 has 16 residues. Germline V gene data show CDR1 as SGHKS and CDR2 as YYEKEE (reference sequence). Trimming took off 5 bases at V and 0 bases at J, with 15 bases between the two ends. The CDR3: CASSLRPRSSYNEQFF. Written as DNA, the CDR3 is TGTGCCAGCAGTTTGAGGCCGAGGAGCTCCTACAATGAGCAGTTCTTC.

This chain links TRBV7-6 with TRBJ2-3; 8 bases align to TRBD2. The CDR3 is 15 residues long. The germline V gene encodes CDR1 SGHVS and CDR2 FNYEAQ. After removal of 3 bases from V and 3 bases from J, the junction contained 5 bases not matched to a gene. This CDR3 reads CASSFGGGITDTQYF. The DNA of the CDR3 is TGTGCCAGCAGCTTTGGCGGGGGGATAACAGATACGCAGTATTTT.

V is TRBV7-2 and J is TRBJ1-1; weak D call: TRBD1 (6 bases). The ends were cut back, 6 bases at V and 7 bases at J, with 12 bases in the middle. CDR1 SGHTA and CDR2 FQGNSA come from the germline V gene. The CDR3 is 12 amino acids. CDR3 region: CASSPDRREAFF. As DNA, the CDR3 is TGTGCCAGCAGTCCTGACAGGCGTGAAGCTTTCTTT.